The 15 T cell receptor beta chains reported below all come from one sample, sequenced in a study of siplizumab effects on memory and regulatory T cells. This table comes from immunoSEQ multiplex PCR, and its TCRdb copy is limited to in-frame clones, with some not included. The sample has about 85,000 clones; 95% are singletons. Sequencing used CD8+ T cells sorted from blood. These receptors all come from a human donor in good health.

The chain joins TRBV7-9 to TRBJ2-1; D possibly uses TRBD1 or TRBD2 (5 bases each). V lost 5 bases, J lost 4 bases, and 24 bases lay in between. This CDR3 has 18 amino acids. Germline CDR1 SEHNR, CDR2 FQNEAQ (reference sequence). DNA for the CDR3: TGTGCCAGCAGCCCAACTATTTCGGGAAGGGGCATTTACAATGAGCAGTTCTTC. As protein: CASSPTISGRGIYNEQFF.

The chain links TRBV5-6 to TRBJ2-1, with D hard to call. Germline CDR1 SGHDT, CDR2 YYEEEE. This CDR3 comprises 17 residues. Between the trimmed V and J ends, which lost 0 bases and 9 bases, there was a span of 22 bases. The CDR3: CASSLALGREVYAEQFF. Here the CDR3 DNA reads TGTGCCAGCAGCTTGGCCTTAGGACGAGAGGTATATGCTGAGCAGTTCTTC.

The chain employs TRBV6-5 and TRBJ1-1; no reliable D call. From germline, CDR1 is MNHEY and CDR2 SVGAGI. Trimming took 7 bases from V and 1 from J, leaving 10 bases between them. The CDR3 length is 13 residues. CDR3 in amino acids: CASNPGRNTEAFF. The CDR3 coding sequence is TGTGCCAGCAACCCAGGAAGGAACACTGAAGCTTTCTTT.

The rearrangement links TRBV4-1 to TRBJ2-7, with D maybe TRBD2 (5 bases). The V end lost 1 base, the J end lost 2 bases, and 12 bases lay between the germline ends. The CDR3 runs to 15 residues. Looked up from germline, CDR1 is MGHRA and CDR2 is YSYEKL. CDR3 protein: CASSQARTLTYEQYF. The CDR3, as DNA: TGCGCCAGCAGCCAAGCACGGACTTTAACCTACGAGCAGTACTTC.

The chain links TRBV9 to TRBJ1-3, with D possibly being TRBD1 (6 bases). This CDR3 comprises 14 residues. The V end was cut by 0 bases, the J end by 4 bases, with 8 bases between. The germline V gene encodes CDR1 SGDLS and CDR2 YYNGEE. Written as DNA, the CDR3 is TGTGCCAGCAGCGTAGAAACAGGGGGAAACACCATATATTTT. Its translation: CASSVETGGNTIYF.

The chain uses TRBV9 and TRBJ2-1, with TRBD1 identical over 7 bases. V lost 0 bases, J lost 1 base, and 1 base stayed unmatched. The CDR3 has 15 residues. In germline, CDR1 is SGDLS, CDR2 YYNGEE. This CDR3 reads CASSVARGSYNEQFF. The CDR3 bases are TGTGCCAGCAGCGTAGCCAGGGGGTCCTACAATGAGCAGTTCTTC.

This clone was seen only once. This chain uses TRBV5-4 with TRBJ2-7; weak D call: TRBD1 (6 bases). This CDR3 spans 14 amino acids. V was shortened by 2 bases and J by 4 bases, with 13 bases between the two germline ends. Germline assignment: CDR1 SGHNT and CDR2 YYREEE (reference sequence). This chain's CDR3 is CASSFLGASYEQYF. CDR3 bases: TGTGCCAGCAGCTTTCTGGGGGCCTCTTACGAGCAGTACTTC.

This chain connects TRBV10-1 to TRBJ2-1; TRBD2 matches 11 bases. V shed 0 bases and J 12 bases; nucleotides not matched to a gene: 10. The CDR3 is 16 amino acids. Germline loops: CDR1 WNHNN, CDR2 SYGVQD (reference sequence). This CDR3 is CASSESQAGLAVGQFF. Written as DNA, the CDR3 is TGCGCCAGCAGTGAGTCGCAGGCGGGACTAGCGGTTGGGCAGTTCTTC.

The rearrangement uses TRBV19 and TRBJ1-1; D gene unclear. The germline gives CDR1 LNHDA, CDR2 SQIVND (reference sequence). V was pared by 3 bases and J by 0 bases, with 5 bases between. The CDR3 totals 13 residues. CDR3 sequence (DNA): TGTGCCAGTAGTATCAGCCTGAACACTGAAGCTTTCTTT. Translated: CASSISLNTEAFF.

The chain joins TRBV11-2 to TRBJ2-7; 8 bases are a match to TRBD1. The CDR3 has 16 amino acids. Per germline, CDR1 SGHAT and CDR2 FQNNGV. V shed 2 bases, J shed 1 base, and the junction held 7 bases outside the gene matches. The CDR3 DNA follows: TGTGCCAGCAGCTTATATGCAGGGGGCGAGTCCTACGAGCAGTACTTC. Encoded protein: CASSLYAGGESYEQYF.

V and J are TRBV30 and TRBJ1-2; a weak D match, TRBD1 (5 bases). Per the germline V gene, CDR1 is GTSNPN and CDR2 is SVGIG (reference sequence). V lost 5 bases to trimming and J lost 9 bases, with 19 bases between them. This CDR3 spans 13 amino acids. The CDR3 protein is CAWWRDPVLRYTF. The CDR3 coding sequence is TGTGCCTGGTGGAGGGACCCGGTTTTGCGCTACACCTTC.

This clone showed up just once. The chain is built from TRBV25-1 and TRBJ2-7; 8 nucleotides agree with TRBD1. V shed 8 bases and J 3 bases; nucleotides not matched to a gene: 6. The CDR3 sequence is 13 residues long. The germline gives CDR1 MGHDK, CDR2 SYGVNS. As DNA, the CDR3 is TGTGCCAGCGAGGGACAGGCCTTCTACGAGCAGTACTTC. Translated, it gives CASEGQAFYEQYF.

This clone was counted only a few times. The chain couples TRBV28 to TRBJ2-5; TRBD1 or TRBD2 may be the D gene (5 bases each). Trimming shortened V by 7 bases and J by 3 bases, and 24 bases separated the two germline ends. Germline V gene data show CDR1 as MDHEN and CDR2 as SYDVKM. CDR3 length: 17 residues. The CDR3: CASTDPDRDGHKETQYF. In DNA form, the CDR3 reads TGTGCCAGCACCGACCCGGACCGGGACGGACATAAAGAGACCCAGTACTTC.

The chain recombines TRBV28 with TRBJ1-3; no clear D. V gave up 10 bases and J gave up 0 bases, with 16 bases separating them. Germline V gene sequence: CDR1 MDHEN, CDR2 SYDVKM. CDR3 length: 15 amino acids. CDR3: CAIDSGITSGNTIYF. For the CDR3, the DNA is TGTGCCATCGACTCCGGGATTACCTCTGGAAACACCATATATTTT.

CDR3 DNA sequence: TGTGCCAGCAGCTTAGGACTAGCGGGAGGGCCTCATGAGCAGTTCTTC. This gives the protein CASSLGLAGGPHEQFF. The rearrangement joins TRBV13 to TRBJ2-1; 13 nucleotides line up with TRBD2. This CDR3 contains 16 residues. V lost 0 bases to trimming and J lost 8 bases; unmatched junction nucleotides: 4. Germline loops: CDR1 PRHDT, CDR2 FYEKMQ (reference sequence).